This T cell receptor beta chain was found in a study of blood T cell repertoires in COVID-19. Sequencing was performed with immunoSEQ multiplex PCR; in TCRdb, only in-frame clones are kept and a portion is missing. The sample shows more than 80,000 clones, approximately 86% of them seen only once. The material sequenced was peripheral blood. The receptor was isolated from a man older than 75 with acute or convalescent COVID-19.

The CDR3 loop is CASSQAWGLAGTDTQYF. Here the CDR3 DNA reads TGTGCCAGCAGCCAAGCCTGGGGACTAGCGGGAACAGATACGCAGTATTTT. The chain combines TRBV14 with TRBJ2-3; the match to TRBD2 covers 13 bases. This CDR3 spans 17 amino acids. Germline CDR1 and CDR2: SGHDN and FVKESK. With V trimmed by 1 base and J by 3 bases, 4 bases remained unmatched.